This note documents a single TCR beta chain sequence. This sample stems from a study of shared clonotypes between healthy human individuals. The CDR3 has 15 residues. Germline V gene sequence: CDR1 SGDLS, CDR2 YYNGEE. V gave up 4 bases and J gave up 4 bases; unmatched junction bases: 6. Profiled with immunoSEQ multiplex PCR; TCRdb holds only in-frame clones, not every one. Seen here are millions of clones, around 94% observed once, and the top ten hold around 0.15%. The sequencing sample was made of naive CD4+ T cells sorted from blood. Regarding subset: CD45RA+ positively selected. The rearrangement joins TRBV9 to TRBJ2-1; TRBD2 agrees at 9 bases. This receptor was identified in a man between 18 and 35 years old in good health. The CDR3 here is CASSWSGGTYNEQFF. In DNA, the CDR3 is TGTGCCAGCAGCTGGAGCGGGGGGACGTACAATGAGCAGTTCTTC.